Each of the 25 T cell receptor beta chains below was sequenced from the same sample in a study of blood T cell repertoires in COVID-19 (dated by TCRdb to 2018 to 2021). To prepare the library, the immunoSEQ multiplex PCR assay was applied. This immuneACCESS table, as held by TCRdb, lists in-frame sequences with V and J called but not all clones. Of the missing ones, under half trace to an unresolved V gene in checked studies; the others have no known cause. For this sample the table gives roughly 200,000 clones, of which approximately 89% were detected only once. The ten largest clones capture around 6.2% of the sample. Sequencing was carried out using PBMCs or T cells enriched from blood (not recorded which). The receptors stem from a middle-aged man who had recovered from COVID-19.

The rearrangement joins TRBV5-1 to TRBJ1-1, with 7 bases identical to TRBD1. The germline V gene encodes CDR1 SGHRS and CDR2 YFSETQ. The CDR3 is 13 residues long. With V trimmed by 3 bases and J by 6 bases, 5 bases remained unmatched. Written as DNA, the CDR3 is TGCGCCAGCAGCTCAGGGGGGCTGGCTGAAGCTTTCTTT. This codes for CASSSGGLAEAFF. Full variable domain (outside the CDR3, taken from reference TRBV5-1 and TRBJ1-1): KAGVTQTPRYLIKTRGQQVTLSCSPISGHRSVSWYQQTPGQGLQFLFEYFSETQRNKGNFPGRFSGRQFSNSRSEMNVSTLELGDSALYLCASSSGGLAEAFFGQGTRLTVV.

The chain has TRBV11-2 and TRBJ1-4, with D unclear. V lost 2 bases, J lost 4 bases, and 5 bases lay in between. The CDR3 is 13 amino acids. Germline-derived CDR1 and CDR2 are SGHAT and FQNNGV. The CDR3 protein is CASSLIGNEKLFF. In DNA, the CDR3 is TGTGCCAGCAGCTTAATCGGTAATGAAAAACTGTTTTTT.

The J gene is TRBJ2-5, the V gene TRBV10-3, with D maybe TRBD1 (6 bases). V lost 0 bases, J lost 5 bases, and 10 bases lay in between. Germline V gene sequence: CDR1 ENHRY, CDR2 SYGVKD. CDR3 length: 14 amino acids. CDR3 coding DNA: TGTGCCATCAGTGAGTCAGGGGGTCGTGAGACCCAGTACTTC. It specifies CAISESGGRETQYF.

This rearrangement joins TRBV28 to TRBJ1-6; 8 bases map to TRBD1. The CDR3 spans 15 residues. After removal of 4 bases from V and 9 bases from J, the junction contained 8 bases not matched to a gene. Germline V lookup: CDR1 MDHEN, CDR2 SYDVKM. In DNA, the CDR3 is TGTGCCAGCAGTTCAGGACAGGGAATAACTTCACCCCTCCACTTT. This gives the protein CASSSGQGITSPLHF.

The genes are TRBV11-2 and TRBJ1-6; 9 bases line up with TRBD1. The trim removed 1 base at V and 9 bases at J, leaving 7 bases unmatched. Per the germline V gene, CDR1 is SGHAT and CDR2 is FQNNGV. The CDR3 is 16 amino acids. The CDR3 sequence: CASSLAGTGIASPLHF. For the CDR3, the DNA is TGTGCCAGCAGCTTAGCTGGGACAGGGATTGCTTCACCCCTCCACTTT. The variable domain in full, completed from reference TRBV11-2 and TRBJ1-6, reads EAGVAQSPRYKIIEKRQSVAFWCNPISGHATLYWYQQILGQGPKLLIQFQNNGVVDDSQLPKDRFSAERLKGVDSTLKIQPAKLEDSAVYLCASSLAGTGIASPLHFGNGTRLTVT.

The J gene is TRBJ1-6, the V gene TRBV5-4; 9 nucleotides agree with TRBD1. Germline CDR1 reads SGHNT; CDR2 reads YYREEE (reference sequence). The V and J ends lost 5 bases and 7 bases, in that order; junction bases with no gene match: 4. The CDR3 runs 14 residues. The CDR3 loop is CASSSGTGNSPLHF. CDR3 nucleotides: TGTGCCAGCAGTTCCGGGACAGGGAATTCACCCCTCCACTTT. The full variable domain, with the rest looked up from reference TRBV5-4 and TRBJ1-6, is ETGVTQSPTHLIKTRGQQVTLRCSSQSGHNTVSWYQQALGQGPQFIFQYYREEENGRGNFPPRFSGLQFPNYSSELNVNALELDDSALYLCASSSGTGNSPLHFGNGTRLTVT.

The CDR3 protein is CASSPGQGESSPLHF. In DNA, the CDR3 is TGCGCCAGCAGCCCCGGACAGGGCGAAAGCTCACCCCTCCACTTT. This chain links TRBV5-1 with TRBJ1-6, with 8 bases lining up with TRBD1. With 4 bases clipped from V and 10 bases from J, the junction kept 10 bases outside the gene matches. Per germline, CDR1 SGHRS and CDR2 YFSETQ. This CDR3 region has 15 residues. The complete variable domain, with remaining parts taken from reference TRBV5-1 and TRBJ1-6, reads KAGVTQTPRYLIKTRGQQVTLSCSPISGHRSVSWYQQTPGQGLQFLFEYFSETQRNKGNFPGRFSGRQFSNSRSEMNVSTLELGDSALYLCASSPGQGESSPLHFGNGTRLTVT.

The rearrangement uses TRBV5-8 and TRBJ2-7, with 7 bases aligning to TRBD1. V lost 5 bases to trimming and J lost 2 bases; unmatched junction nucleotides: 7. CDR3 length: 14 amino acids. Germline V gene lookup returns CDR1 SGHTS and CDR2 YDEGEE. This CDR3 is CASRRTGAAYEQYF. In DNA form, the CDR3 reads TGTGCCAGCAGACGCACAGGGGCCGCCTACGAGCAGTACTTC. Filled out from reference TRBV5-8 and TRBJ2-7, the complete variable domain reads EAGVTQSPTHLIKTRGQQATLRCSPISGHTSVYWYQQALGLGLQFLLWYDEGEERNRGNFPPRFSGRQFPNYSSELNVNALELEDSALYLCASRRTGAAYEQYFGPGTRLTVT.

This clone came up a few times. The chain combines TRBV29-1 with TRBJ2-6, with TRBD1 identical over 8 bases. Germline CDR1 and CDR2: SQVTM and ANQGSEA. J was trimmed by 0 bases and V by 5 bases; bases with no gene match: 6. This CDR3 is built from 16 residues. The CDR3 DNA follows: TGCAGCGTTCCCCGACAGGGGAGCTCTGGGGCCAACGTCCTGACTTTC. It codes for CSVPRQGSSGANVLTF.

This clone was found once. The chain uses TRBV7-2 and TRBJ2-7; D uncertain. The CDR3 covers 15 residues. Per the germline V gene, CDR1 is SGHTA and CDR2 is FQGNSA. Trimming pared 6 bases from V and 2 bases from J, leaving 17 bases between. CDR3 sequence reads: CASSVTRVLTYEQYF. Here the CDR3 DNA reads TGTGCCAGCAGTGTAACGAGAGTTTTAACCTACGAGCAGTACTTC.

This chain links TRBV27 with TRBJ1-1, with D tentatively TRBD1 (5 bases). The CDR3 has 16 residues. Germline V CDR1 and CDR2: MNHEY, SMNVEV (reference sequence). V lost 3 bases, J lost 1 base, and 15 bases lay in between. Here the CDR3 reads CASSFGLWGENTEAFF. CDR3 bases: TGTGCCAGCAGTTTCGGACTATGGGGGGAGAACACTGAAGCTTTCTTT.

The chain joins TRBV28 to TRBJ1-5, with D possibly being TRBD1 (5 bases). The V gene lost 6 bases and the J gene lost 1 base, with 10 bases spanning the gap. CDR1 is MDHEN and CDR2 is SYDVKM in the germline V gene. The CDR3 length is 14 residues. This CDR3 reads CASSGGGSNQPQHF. CDR3 in DNA: TGTGCCAGCAGCGGGGGGGGGAGCAATCAGCCCCAGCATTTT.

For this clone: One end of the junction is discordant with germline, which a read error may explain. This chain connects TRBV7-7 to TRBJ2-5; possibly TRBD1 for D (6 bases). The V gene's germline CDR1 is SSHAT and CDR2 FNYEAQ (reference sequence). The CDR3 contains 15 residues. The CDR3 region has the DNA TGTGCTAGCAGCTCAGGACAGAGGGCTCAAGAGACCCAGTACTTC. This translates into CASSSGQRAQETQYF. Complete variable domain (other parts from reference TRBV7-7 and TRBJ2-5): GAGVSQSPRYKVTKRGQDVTLRCDPISSHATLYWYQQALGQGPEFLTYFNYEAQPDKSGLPSDRFSAERPEGSISTLTIQRTEQRDSAMYRCASSSGQRAQETQYFGPGTRLLVL.

This chain uses TRBV5-8 with TRBJ1-1; the D gene is possibly TRBD1 (5 bases). Trimming stripped 1 base from V and 5 bases from J, with 9 bases between. Germline values: CDR1 SGHTS, CDR2 YDEGEE. The CDR3 length is 13 residues. The CDR3 loop is CASSLQGATEAFF. The CDR3 region has the DNA TGTGCCAGCAGCTTGCAGGGCGCAACTGAAGCTTTCTTT.

This chain joins TRBV28 and TRBJ1-4, with D possibly matching TRBD1 (5 bases). CDR1 and CDR2 (germline): MDHEN, SYDVKM. The V end was cut by 2 bases, the J end by 4 bases, with 14 bases between. This CDR3 is built from 16 residues. CDR3 nucleotide sequence: TGTGCCAGCAGTTTAAGCGGGCCGGGGCTTAATGAAAAACTGTTTTTT. As protein: CASSLSGPGLNEKLFF. Based on the CDR3 plus reference TRBV28 and TRBJ1-4, the full variable domain is DVKVTQSSRYLVKRTGEKVFLECVQDMDHENMFWYRQDPGLGLRLIYFSYDVKMKEKGDIPEGYSVSREKKERFSLILESASTNQTSMYLCASSLSGPGLNEKLFFGSGTQLSVL.

The chain employs TRBV28 and TRBJ1-5; weak D call: TRBD1 (5 bases). From germline, CDR1 is MDHEN and CDR2 SYDVKM. The CDR3 consists of 17 residues. Trimming removed 2 bases at V and 5 bases at J, with 19 bases between. CDR3 in amino acids: CASSLVGGGRWDQPQHF. In DNA, the CDR3 is TGTGCCAGCAGTTTAGTCGGGGGAGGGAGATGGGATCAGCCCCAGCATTTT.

The rearrangement uses TRBV7-9 and TRBJ2-7; TRBD2 is a possible D gene (5 bases). V lost 5 bases, J lost 2 bases, and 13 bases lay in between. The CDR3 is 14 residues long. The germline CDR1 and CDR2 sequences are SEHNR and FQNEAQ (reference sequence). For the CDR3, the DNA is TGTGCCAGCAGCGCACCGGGATACCCCTACGAGCAGTACTTC. Translation gives CASSAPGYPYEQYF. Looking up the rest from reference TRBV7-9 and TRBJ2-7 gives the full variable domain: DTGVSQNPRHKITKRGQNVTFRCDPISEHNRLYWYRQTLGQGPEFLTYFQNEAQLEKSRLLSDRFSAERPKGSFSTLEIQRTEQGDSAMYLCASSAPGYPYEQYFGPGTRLTVT.

The V gene is TRBV18, the J gene TRBJ2-5; D is possibly TRBD2 (6 bases). The V end was cut by 3 bases, the J end by 3 bases, with 11 bases between. The CDR3 is 14 residues long. Germline-derived CDR1 and CDR2 are KGHSH and LQKENI. In DNA form, the CDR3 reads TGTGCCAGCTCACCGACCGGAGGGGAAGAGACCCAGTACTTC. Residues: CASSPTGGEETQYF.

CDR3 DNA sequence: TGTGCCAGCAGCCTAACGGGACACGGCGACTATGGCTACACCTTC. Translating gives CASSLTGHGDYGYTF. V is TRBV4-2 and J is TRBJ1-2, with D maybe TRBD1 (6 bases). CDR1 LGHNA and CDR2 YNFKEQ come from the germline V gene. The V and J ends lost 4 bases and 3 bases respectively, with 15 bases between them. The CDR3 length is 15 residues.

This clone turned up a few times. This rearrangement joins TRBV19 to TRBJ1-4; TRBD1 matches 7 bases. V shed 1 base, J shed 5 bases, and the junction held 7 bases outside the gene matches. The CDR3 has 16 amino acids. The germline gives CDR1 LNHDA, CDR2 SQIVND (reference sequence). DNA of the CDR3: TGTGCCAGTAGTATAGGAGGTAGGGGGCTCAATGAAAAACTGTTTTTT. Translation gives CASSIGGRGLNEKLFF.

V and J are TRBV6-1 and TRBJ1-2, with TRBD1 identical over 12 bases. CDR3 length: 16 residues. The V and J ends lost 2 bases and 6 bases, in that order; junction bases with no gene match: 7. CDR1 is MNHNS and CDR2 is SASEGT in the germline V gene. Here the CDR3 DNA reads TGTGCCAGCAGTGAATGGGACAGGGGGCGTATAAATGGCTACACCTTC. This gives the protein CASSEWDRGRINGYTF.

This chain connects TRBV4-1 to TRBJ1-1, with 11 bases matching TRBD1. The CDR3 runs 15 residues. The germline V gene has CDR1 MGHRA and CDR2 YSYEKL. J lost 4 bases, V lost 2 bases, and 3 bases had no gene match. The CDR3 region has the DNA TGCGCCAGCAGCCAACCCGGGACAGGGGGCACTGAAGCTTTCTTT. Translated: CASSQPGTGGTEAFF.

The chain recombines TRBV24-1 with TRBJ2-1; D unclear. Deletions cut 2 bases from V and 1 base from J, with 8 bases between. Germline assignment: CDR1 KGHDR and CDR2 SFDVKD. The CDR3 sequence is 15 residues long. CDR3 DNA sequence: TGTGCCACCAGTGATTCGGTTAATTCCTACAATGAGCAGTTCTTC. Amino acid sequence: CATSDSVNSYNEQFF.

CDR3 loop: CASSLQQGNTEAFF. The CDR3, as DNA: TGTGCCAGCAGTTTACAACAGGGGAACACTGAAGCTTTCTTT. The chain carries TRBV11-2 and TRBJ1-1; TRBD1 is a possible D gene (6 bases). The CDR3 is made up of 14 amino acids. V lost 6 bases and J 1 base, leaving 12 bases between the germline ends. Germline lookup yields CDR1 SGHAT and CDR2 FQNNGV.

This chain uses TRBV28 with TRBJ2-4, with D maybe TRBD1 (6 bases). The CDR3 runs 17 residues. The V gene lost 5 bases and the J gene lost 3 bases, with 20 bases spanning the gap. Per the germline V gene, CDR1 is MDHEN and CDR2 is SYDVKM. CDR3 nucleotide sequence: TGTGCCAGCAGTCCACATACGGACAGACCAGGCAAAAACATTCAGTACTTC. Translation gives CASSPHTDRPGKNIQYF. The full variable domain, with the rest looked up from reference TRBV28 and TRBJ2-4, is DVKVTQSSRYLVKRTGEKVFLECVQDMDHENMFWYRQDPGLGLRLIYFSYDVKMKEKGDIPEGYSVSREKKERFSLILESASTNQTSMYLCASSPHTDRPGKNIQYFGAGTRLSVL.